This TCR beta chain is drawn from a study of blood T cells in healthy people across ages. Combining a sample-barcoded 5' primer with a J-beta primer mix, a second PCR ran for about 7 to 11 cycles. Tags on each cDNA molecule came from a template-switch adaptor with 12 random nucleotides. TCRdb called the 5' RACE reads again in MiXCR, with one record for every CDR3 protein. The table has 720,000 or so distinct CDR3 sequences, less than 45% seen once. This clonotype was counted a few times. Sequenced sample: blood. This clonotype was obtained from a man older than 75 in good health.

The CDR3 DNA sequence: TGCGCCAGCAGCCGCGACAGGGCGGTTCGAGAGACCCAGTACTTC. This codes for CASSRDRAVRETQYF. This chain connects TRBV4-3 to TRBJ2-5; 7 bases map to TRBD1. In germline, CDR1 is LGHNA, CDR2 YSLEER. This CDR3 is 15 amino acids long. With V trimmed by 4 bases and J by 4 bases, 9 bases remained unmatched.